The clone carrying this T cell receptor (beta chain) was seen only once. This specimen belongs to a study of blood T cell repertoires in COVID-19. Under the authors' procedure: Estimation of nucleated cell counts was performed using reference gene primer amplification. Repertoires were generated with immunoSEQ multiplex PCR, while TCRdb's copy carries only in-frame clones and drops some. That table supplies the V and J calls and clone size; D and trimming were determined from the DNA. The sample holds approximately 470,000 clones, approximately 86% seen once. This study enrolled people aged roughly 18 to 90 from under 25 US geographic areas. Participant-given clinical history determined each cohort assignment. Donors of Cohort 3 who recovered were those that had two negative PCRs, clearance, or symptom resolution. Sequencing was carried out using PBMCs or T cells enriched from blood (not recorded which). This TCR derives from a woman aged 18-29 years who had recovered from COVID-19.

CDR3 loop: CASSAETGVGYGYTF. CDR3 coding DNA: TGTGCCAGCAGCGCGGAGACAGGGGTAGGCTATGGCTACACCTTC. J is TRBJ1-2 and V is TRBV9; 8 positions match TRBD1. With 3 bases clipped from V and 4 bases from J, the junction kept 8 bases outside the gene matches. Germline V gives CDR1 SGDLS, CDR2 YYNGEE. This CDR3 region has 15 residues.